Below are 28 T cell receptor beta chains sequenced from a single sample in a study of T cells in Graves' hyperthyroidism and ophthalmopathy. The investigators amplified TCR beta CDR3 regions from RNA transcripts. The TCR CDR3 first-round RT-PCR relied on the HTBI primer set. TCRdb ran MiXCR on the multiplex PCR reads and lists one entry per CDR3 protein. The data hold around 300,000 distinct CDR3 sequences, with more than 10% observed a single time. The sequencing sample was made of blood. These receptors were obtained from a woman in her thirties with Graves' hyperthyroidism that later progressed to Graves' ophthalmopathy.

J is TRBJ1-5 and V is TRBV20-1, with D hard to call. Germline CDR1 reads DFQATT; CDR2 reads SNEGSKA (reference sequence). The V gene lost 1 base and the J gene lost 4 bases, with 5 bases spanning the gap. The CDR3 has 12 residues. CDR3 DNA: TGCAGTGCTAGAGGGGCGAATCAGCCCCAGCATTTT. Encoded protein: CSARGANQPQHF.

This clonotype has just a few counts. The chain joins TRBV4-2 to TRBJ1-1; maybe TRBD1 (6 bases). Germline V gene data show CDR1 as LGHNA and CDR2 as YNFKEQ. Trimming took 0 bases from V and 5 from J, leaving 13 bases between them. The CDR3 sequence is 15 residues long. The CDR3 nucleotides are TGTGCCAGCAGCCAAGATCACCCGGGGGCTACTGAAGCTTTCTTT. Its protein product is CASSQDHPGATEAFF.

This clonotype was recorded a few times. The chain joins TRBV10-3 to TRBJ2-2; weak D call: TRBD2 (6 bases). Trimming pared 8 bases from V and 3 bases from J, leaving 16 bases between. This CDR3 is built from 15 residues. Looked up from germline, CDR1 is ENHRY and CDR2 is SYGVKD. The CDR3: CAIHRRDGDTGELFF. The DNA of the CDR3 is TGTGCCATCCACCGGCGGGACGGGGACACCGGGGAGCTGTTTTTT.

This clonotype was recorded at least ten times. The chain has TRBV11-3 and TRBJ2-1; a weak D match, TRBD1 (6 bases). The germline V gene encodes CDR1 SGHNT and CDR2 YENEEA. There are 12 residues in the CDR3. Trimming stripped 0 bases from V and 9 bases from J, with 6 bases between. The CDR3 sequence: CASSLETGEQFF. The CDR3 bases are TGTGCCAGCAGCTTAGAGACAGGTGAGCAGTTCTTC.

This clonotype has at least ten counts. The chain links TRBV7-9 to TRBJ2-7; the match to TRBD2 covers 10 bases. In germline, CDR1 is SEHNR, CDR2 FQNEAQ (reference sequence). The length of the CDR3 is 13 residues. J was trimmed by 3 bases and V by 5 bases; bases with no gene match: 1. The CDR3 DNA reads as TGTGCCAGCAGCGGGACTAGCGACTACGAGCAGTACTTC. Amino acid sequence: CASSGTSDYEQYF.

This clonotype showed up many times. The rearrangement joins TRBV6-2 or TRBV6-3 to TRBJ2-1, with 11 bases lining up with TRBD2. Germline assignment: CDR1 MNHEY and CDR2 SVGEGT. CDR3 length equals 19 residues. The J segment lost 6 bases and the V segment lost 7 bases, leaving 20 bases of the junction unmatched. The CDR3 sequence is CASIGPGQKIGLAGNEQFF. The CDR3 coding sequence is TGTGCCAGCATTGGACCGGGACAGAAAATCGGACTAGCGGGCAATGAGCAGTTCTTC.

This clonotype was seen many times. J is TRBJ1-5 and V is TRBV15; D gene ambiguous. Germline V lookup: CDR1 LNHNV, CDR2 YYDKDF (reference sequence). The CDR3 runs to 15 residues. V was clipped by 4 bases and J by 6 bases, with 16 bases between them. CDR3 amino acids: CATSMHRIKGQPQHF. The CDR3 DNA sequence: TGTGCCACCAGCATGCACCGAATTAAGGGTCAGCCCCAGCATTTT.

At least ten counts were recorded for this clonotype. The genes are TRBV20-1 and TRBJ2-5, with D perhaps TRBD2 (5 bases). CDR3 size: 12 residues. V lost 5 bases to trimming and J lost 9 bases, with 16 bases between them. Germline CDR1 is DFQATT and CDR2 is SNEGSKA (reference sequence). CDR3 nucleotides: TGCAGTGCTCCGGGAAGCAAAAGGTCCCAGTACTTC. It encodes CSAPGSKRSQYF.

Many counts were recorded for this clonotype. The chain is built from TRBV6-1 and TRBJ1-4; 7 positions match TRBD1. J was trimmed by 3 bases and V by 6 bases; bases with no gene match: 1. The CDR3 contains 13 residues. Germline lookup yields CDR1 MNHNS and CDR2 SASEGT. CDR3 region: CASSGQANEKLFF. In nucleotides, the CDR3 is TGTGCCAGCAGCGGACAGGCTAATGAAAAACTGTTTTTT.

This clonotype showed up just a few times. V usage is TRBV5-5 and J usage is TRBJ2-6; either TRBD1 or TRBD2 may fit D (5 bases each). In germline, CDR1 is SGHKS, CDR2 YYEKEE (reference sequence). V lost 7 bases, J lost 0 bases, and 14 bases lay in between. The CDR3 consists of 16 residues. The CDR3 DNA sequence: TGTGCCAGCTATTACGGGGCAAGCTCTGGGGCCAACGTCCTGACTTTC. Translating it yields CASYYGASSGANVLTF.

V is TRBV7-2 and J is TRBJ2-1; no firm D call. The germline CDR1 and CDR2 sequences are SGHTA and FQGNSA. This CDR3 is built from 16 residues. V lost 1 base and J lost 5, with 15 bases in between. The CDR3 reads CASSLDPAPENNEQFF. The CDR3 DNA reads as TGTGCCAGCAGCTTAGACCCAGCCCCCGAAAACAATGAGCAGTTCTTC.

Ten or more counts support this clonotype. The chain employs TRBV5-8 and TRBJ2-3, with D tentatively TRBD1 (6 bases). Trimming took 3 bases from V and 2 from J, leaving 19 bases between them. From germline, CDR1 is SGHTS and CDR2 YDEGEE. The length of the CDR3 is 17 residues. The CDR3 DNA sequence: TGTGCCAGCAGCTCATCCAAACGGACAGCAACCACAGATACGCAGTATTTT. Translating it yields CASSSSKRTATTDTQYF. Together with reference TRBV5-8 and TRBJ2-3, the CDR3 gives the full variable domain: EAGVTQSPTHLIKTRGQQATLRCSPISGHTSVYWYQQALGLGLQFLLWYDEGEERNRGNFPPRFSGRQFPNYSSELNVNALELEDSALYLCASSSSKRTATTDTQYFGPGTRLTVL.

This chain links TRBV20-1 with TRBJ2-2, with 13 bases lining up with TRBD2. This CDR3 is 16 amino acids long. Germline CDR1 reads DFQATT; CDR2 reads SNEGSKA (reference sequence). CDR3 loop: CGGSTSGRIGTGELFF. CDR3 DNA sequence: TGCGGGGGATCGACTAGCGGGAGGATCGGCACCGGGGAGCTGTTTTTT.

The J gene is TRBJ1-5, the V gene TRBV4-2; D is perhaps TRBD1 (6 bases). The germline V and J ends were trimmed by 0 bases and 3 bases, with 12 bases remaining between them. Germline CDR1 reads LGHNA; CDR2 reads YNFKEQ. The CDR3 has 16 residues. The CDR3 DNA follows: TGTGCCAGCAGCCAAGAAGAGGGACAAAACAATCAGCCCCAGCATTTT. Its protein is CASSQEEGQNNQPQHF.

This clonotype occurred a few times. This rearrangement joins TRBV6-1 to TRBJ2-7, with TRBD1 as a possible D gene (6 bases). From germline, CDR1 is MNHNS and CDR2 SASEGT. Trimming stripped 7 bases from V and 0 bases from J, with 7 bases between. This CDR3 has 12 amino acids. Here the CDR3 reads CASTQGSYEQYF. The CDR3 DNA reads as TGTGCCAGCACACAGGGCTCCTACGAGCAGTACTTC.

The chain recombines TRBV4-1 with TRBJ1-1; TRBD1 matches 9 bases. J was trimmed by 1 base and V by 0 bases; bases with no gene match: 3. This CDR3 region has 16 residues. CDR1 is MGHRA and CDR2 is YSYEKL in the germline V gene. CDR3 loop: CASSQDPGQGNTEAFF. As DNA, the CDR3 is TGCGCCAGCAGCCAAGATCCGGGACAGGGGAACACTGAAGCTTTCTTT.

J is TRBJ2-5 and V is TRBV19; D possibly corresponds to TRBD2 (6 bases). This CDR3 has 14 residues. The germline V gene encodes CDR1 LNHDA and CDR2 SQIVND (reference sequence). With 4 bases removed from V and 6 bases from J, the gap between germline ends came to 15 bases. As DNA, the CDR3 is TGTGCCAGTAGTAGCGGGACCTTTCAAAAGACCCAGTACTTC. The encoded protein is CASSSGTFQKTQYF.

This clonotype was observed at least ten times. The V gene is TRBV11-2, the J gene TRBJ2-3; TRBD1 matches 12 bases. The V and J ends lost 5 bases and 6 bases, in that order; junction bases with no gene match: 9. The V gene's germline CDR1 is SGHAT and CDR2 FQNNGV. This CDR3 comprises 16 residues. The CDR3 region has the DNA TGTGCCAGCAGCAGGGGGTTGGGACAGGGGGCGGATACGCAGTATTTT. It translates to CASSRGLGQGADTQYF.

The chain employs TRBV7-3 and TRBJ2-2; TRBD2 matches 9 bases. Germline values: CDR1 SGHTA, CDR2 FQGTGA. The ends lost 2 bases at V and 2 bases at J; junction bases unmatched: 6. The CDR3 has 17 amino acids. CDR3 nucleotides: TGTGCCAGCAGCTTACCCATAGCGGGGGCAAACACCGGGGAGCTGTTTTTT. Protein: CASSLPIAGANTGELFF.

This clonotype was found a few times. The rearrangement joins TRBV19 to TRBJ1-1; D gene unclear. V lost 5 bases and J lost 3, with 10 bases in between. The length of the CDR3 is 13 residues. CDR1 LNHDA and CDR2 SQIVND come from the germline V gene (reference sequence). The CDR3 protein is CASSSGSYTEAFF. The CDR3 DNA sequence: TGTGCCAGTAGTTCGGGGTCGTACACTGAAGCTTTCTTT.

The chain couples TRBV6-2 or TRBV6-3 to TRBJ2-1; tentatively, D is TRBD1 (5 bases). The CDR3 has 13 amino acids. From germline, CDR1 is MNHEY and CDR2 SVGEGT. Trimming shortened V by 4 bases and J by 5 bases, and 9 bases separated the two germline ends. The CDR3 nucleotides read TGTGCCAGCAGTTTGCAGGACAACAATGAGCAGTTCTTC. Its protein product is CASSLQDNNEQFF.

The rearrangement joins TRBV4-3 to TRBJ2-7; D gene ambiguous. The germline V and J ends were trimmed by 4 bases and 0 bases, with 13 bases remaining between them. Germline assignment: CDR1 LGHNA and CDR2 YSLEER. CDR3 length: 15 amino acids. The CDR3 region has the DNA TGCGCCAGCAGCCTCCGAGAGAGCCCCTCCTACGAGCAGTACTTC. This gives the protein CASSLRESPSYEQYF.

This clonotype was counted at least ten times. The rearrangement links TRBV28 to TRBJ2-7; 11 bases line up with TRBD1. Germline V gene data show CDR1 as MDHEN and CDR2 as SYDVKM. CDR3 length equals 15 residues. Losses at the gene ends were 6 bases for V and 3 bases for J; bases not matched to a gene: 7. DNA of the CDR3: TGTGCCAGCAGCCCTGATGGGACAGGGGGCTACGAGCAGTACTTC. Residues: CASSPDGTGGYEQYF. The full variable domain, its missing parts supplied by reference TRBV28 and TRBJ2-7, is DVKVTQSSRYLVKRTGEKVFLECVQDMDHENMFWYRQDPGLGLRLIYFSYDVKMKEKGDIPEGYSVSREKKERFSLILESASTNQTSMYLCASSPDGTGGYEQYFGPGTRLTVT.

The chain's CDR3 is CSARGWQPYEQYF. DNA of the CDR3: TGCAGTGCTAGAGGTTGGCAGCCCTACGAGCAGTACTTC. V and J are TRBV20-1 and TRBJ2-7; D is ambiguous. The CDR3 is made up of 13 amino acids. From germline, CDR1 is DFQATT and CDR2 SNEGSKA (reference sequence). V gave up 1 base and J gave up 2 bases, with 9 bases separating them.

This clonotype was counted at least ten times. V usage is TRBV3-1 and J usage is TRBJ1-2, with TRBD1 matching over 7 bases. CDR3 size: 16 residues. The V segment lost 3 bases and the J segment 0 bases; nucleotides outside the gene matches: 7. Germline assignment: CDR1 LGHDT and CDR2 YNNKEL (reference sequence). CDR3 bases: TGTGCCAGCAGCCAGAGGACAGGTCAAGCTAACTATGGCTACACCTTC. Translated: CASSQRTGQANYGYTF.

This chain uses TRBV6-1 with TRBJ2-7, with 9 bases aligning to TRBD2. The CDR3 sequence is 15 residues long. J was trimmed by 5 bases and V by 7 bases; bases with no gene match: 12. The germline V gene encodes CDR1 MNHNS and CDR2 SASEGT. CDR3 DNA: TGTGCCAGCACCAGACTAGCGGAGATGCAGAACGAGCAGTACTTC. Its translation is CASTRLAEMQNEQYF.

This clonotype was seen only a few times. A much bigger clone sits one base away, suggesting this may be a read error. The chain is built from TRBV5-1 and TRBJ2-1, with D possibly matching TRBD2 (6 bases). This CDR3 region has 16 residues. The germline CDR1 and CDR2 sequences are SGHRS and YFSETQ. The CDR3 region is CTSSPPYTGRNNEQFF. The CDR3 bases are TGCACCAGCAGCCCACCCTACACCGGGAGAAACAATGAGCAGTTCTTC.

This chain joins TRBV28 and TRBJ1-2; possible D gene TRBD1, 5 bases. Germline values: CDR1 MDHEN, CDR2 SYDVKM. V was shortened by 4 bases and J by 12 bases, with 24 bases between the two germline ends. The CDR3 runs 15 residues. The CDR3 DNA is TGTGCCAGCAGTTCTGATATCGGGGCCCAAGAAGGCGACACCTTC. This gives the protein CASSSDIGAQEGDTF.